The clone carrying this TCR beta chain was detected a few times. The antigen remains undetermined. Of the isolated RNA, all was reverse transcribed, and so the sequenced material was expressed TCRB transcripts. Clones were read by immunoSEQ multiplex PCR, and TCRdb kept only the in-frame ones, dropping some. The sample consists of about 240,000 clones, roughly 30% of them appearing once. The data stem from a study of beta chain features in type 1 diabetes. Looking at the study overall: Healthy donors and patients showed comparable age, gender and cell yields.

CD45RO/CCR7/CD25/CD127/CD95/CD27 separated CD4+ naive, central memory, regulatory and stem cell-like memory cells by sorting. The germline V gene encodes CDR1 MDHEN and CDR2 SYDVKM. The CDR3 has 15 residues. With V trimmed by 2 bases and J by 4 bases, 6 bases remained unmatched. Study-level points and caveats: It was not settled here whether HLA type affects TCRB rearrangement.

The sequenced material came from central memory CD4+ T cells from blood. The rearrangement links TRBV28 to TRBJ1-2; the match to TRBD1 covers 8 bases. The clonotype was recovered from a man aged 25 to 40 in good health. The CDR3 protein is CASSLPGTGIYGYTF. The CDR3 DNA sequence: TGTGCCAGCAGTTTACCCGGGACAGGAATCTATGGCTACACCTTC.